This TCR beta chain originates from a study of blood T cell repertoires in COVID-19. TCRdb's table, derived via immunoSEQ multiplex PCR, lists solely in-frame clones and lacks some. The repertoire holds 250,000 to 300,000 clones, around 88% seen once, with around 5.4% in the top ten. Sequenced sample: peripheral blood. The TCR was taken from an elderly man with acute or convalescent COVID-19.

CDR3 sequence reads: CASYDYEKETQYF. The CDR3 DNA reads as TGTGCCTCGTACGACTACGAGAAAGAGACCCAGTACTTC. V is TRBV30 and J is TRBJ2-5; a possible D gene is TRBD2 (5 bases). This CDR3 has 13 residues. V was cut by 7 bases and J by 3 bases, with 15 bases left in between. The V gene's germline CDR1 is GTSNPN and CDR2 SVGIG (reference sequence).